This TCR beta chain was profiled in a study of blood T cell repertoires in COVID-19. Turning to the study itself: Spain, Italy and the United States supplied samples that represented acute and convalescent COVID-19. Sample material is recorded as cDNA or gDNA derived from T cells, B-cell-depleted T cells, or PBMCs.

Assay: immunoSEQ multiplex PCR; the TCRdb copy retains only in-frame clones and omits some. The sample lists roughly 140,000 clones, around 81% occurring once. The germline CDR1 and CDR2 sequences are SNHLY and FYNNEI. The CDR3 runs 13 residues. Trimming left V 6 bases short and J 2 bases short, with 11 bases between. This sequence was found in a human donor in a cohort sampled during active COVID-19. The V and J genes are TRBV2 and TRBJ2-7; no clear D. Sequenced material: peripheral blood. Here the CDR3 reads CASRPPGTYEQYF. The CDR3, as DNA: TGTGCCAGCAGGCCCCCGGGTACCTACGAGCAGTACTTC.